The 5 T cell receptor beta chains listed next were all sequenced from one sample in a study of blood T cell repertoires in COVID-19. Only in-frame clones appear in the TCRdb table, and some are missing; sequencing was by immunoSEQ multiplex PCR. There are 90,000 to 100,000 clones in the sample; approximately 86% occur only once, and approximately 1.7% lies in the top ten. The source material was peripheral blood. These receptors came from an older man with acute or convalescent COVID-19.

This chain joins TRBV7-2 and TRBJ1-5; perhaps TRBD1 as D (6 bases). V lost 1 base and J lost 4, with 8 bases in between. The CDR3 sequence is 14 residues long. Per germline, CDR1 SGHTA and CDR2 FQGNSA. The CDR3 DNA reads as TGTGCCAGCAGCTTAGAAGGACAGAATCAGCCCCAGCATTTT. As protein: CASSLEGQNQPQHF.

The rearrangement uses TRBV6-1 and TRBJ2-7; D perhaps matches TRBD1 (6 bases). Germline CDR1 MNHNS, CDR2 SASEGT. The CDR3 consists of 14 residues. The V end was cut by 2 bases, the J end by 0 bases, with 8 bases between. The CDR3 sequence: CASSEQGTSYEQYF. CDR3 coding DNA: TGTGCCAGCAGTGAACAGGGGACCTCCTACGAGCAGTACTTC.

This clone occurred a few times. This chain links TRBV20-1 with TRBJ2-3, with D perhaps TRBD1 (6 bases). The CDR3 has 12 residues. CDR1 and CDR2 from the germline V gene are DFQATT and SNEGSKA (reference sequence). V was cut by 3 bases and J by 4 bases, with 8 bases left in between. CDR3 DNA sequence: TGCAGTGCTAGTAAGGGGGCAGATACGCAGTATTTT. It codes for CSASKGADTQYF.

CDR3 amino acids: CASSSGVTEAFF. CDR3 nucleotides: TGTGCCAGCAGTTCGGGAGTCACTGAAGCTTTCTTT. V is TRBV6-6 and J is TRBJ1-1; D is uncertain. This CDR3 region has 12 residues. V lost 4 bases and J 4 bases, leaving 7 bases between the germline ends. The germline V gene encodes CDR1 MNHNY and CDR2 SVGAGI (reference sequence).

V gene TRBV27 combines with J gene TRBJ2-1; 7 bases are shared with TRBD2. This CDR3 is 15 amino acids long. CDR1 and CDR2 (germline): MNHEY, SMNVEV (reference sequence). Losses at the gene ends were 3 bases for V and 0 bases for J; bases not matched to a gene: 2. The CDR3 spells CASSFSGSSYNEQFF. CDR3 nucleotides: TGTGCCAGCAGTTTTAGCGGGTCCTCCTACAATGAGCAGTTCTTC.